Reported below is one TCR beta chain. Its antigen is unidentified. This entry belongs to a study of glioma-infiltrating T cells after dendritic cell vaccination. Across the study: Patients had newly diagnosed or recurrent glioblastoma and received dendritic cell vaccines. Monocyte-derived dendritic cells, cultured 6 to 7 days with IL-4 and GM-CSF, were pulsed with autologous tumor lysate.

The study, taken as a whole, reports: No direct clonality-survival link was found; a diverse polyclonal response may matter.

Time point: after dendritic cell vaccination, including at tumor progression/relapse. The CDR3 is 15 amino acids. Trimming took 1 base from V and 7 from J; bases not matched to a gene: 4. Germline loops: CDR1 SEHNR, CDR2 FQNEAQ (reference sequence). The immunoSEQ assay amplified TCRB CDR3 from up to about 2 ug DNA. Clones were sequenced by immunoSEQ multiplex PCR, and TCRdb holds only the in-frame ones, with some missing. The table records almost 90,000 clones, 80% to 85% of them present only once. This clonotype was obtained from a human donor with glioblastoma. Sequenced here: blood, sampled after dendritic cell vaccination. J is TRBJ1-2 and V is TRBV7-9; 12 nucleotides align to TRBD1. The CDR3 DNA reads TGTGCCAGCAGCTTAGTGGGACAGGGGGCGCGTGGCTACACCTTC. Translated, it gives CASSLVGQGARGYTF.